Below are 13 T cell receptor beta chains sequenced from a single sample in a study of T cell responses to AZD1222 COVID-19 vaccine. Some clones are missing from TCRdb's copy, which holds only in-frame ones; the method was immunoSEQ multiplex PCR. Of 100,000 to 150,000 clones listed, 70% to 90% were seen once; the top ten hold around 7.7%. The material sequenced was peripheral blood, taken on day 0 of AZD1222 vaccination. These receptors were taken from an adult in good health.

The V call is TRBV6-5, the J call TRBJ2-7, with 8 bases matching TRBD1. Germline trimming cut 5 bases from V and 2 bases from J; bases unmatched to any gene: 8. The CDR3 is 15 amino acids. Germline lookup yields CDR1 MNHEY and CDR2 SVGAGI. As DNA, the CDR3 is TGTGCCAGCAGTCTCCGGGGGACAGGTCCCTACGAGCAGTACTTC. This translates into CASSLRGTGPYEQYF.

The chain uses TRBV15 and TRBJ2-7; D may be TRBD2 (6 bases). V lost 5 bases and J lost 0, with 17 bases in between. Germline CDR1 and CDR2: LNHNV and YYDKDF (reference sequence). This CDR3 is built from 16 residues. CDR3 bases: TGTGCCACCAGCCCGAGGGTGGGGAGGACCTCCTACGAGCAGTACTTC. Translation gives CATSPRVGRTSYEQYF.

V is TRBV5-8 and J is TRBJ1-1; 7 positions agree with TRBD1. Germline lookup yields CDR1 SGHTS and CDR2 YDEGEE. The length of the CDR3 is 14 residues. V lost 2 bases, J lost 4 bases, and 5 bases stayed unmatched. Here the CDR3 DNA reads TGTGCCAGCAGCTTTAACAGGGGTGGCACTGAAGCTTTCTTT. It encodes CASSFNRGGTEAFF.

This clone was detected only once. CDR3 sequence (DNA): TGCGCCAGCAGCTCCACCTACGAGCAGTACTTC. It translates to CASSSTYEQYF. The rearrangement links TRBV5-1 to TRBJ2-7, with no clear D. V was clipped by 3 bases and J by 2 bases, with 3 bases between them. The CDR3 is 11 residues long. Germline V CDR1 and CDR2: SGHRS, YFSETQ.

V and J are TRBV2 and TRBJ2-1; 10 bases are shared with TRBD1. This CDR3 region has 15 residues. The germline V gene encodes CDR1 SNHLY and CDR2 FYNNEI. V lost 6 bases and J lost 4; bases outside the gene matches: 6. CDR3 in DNA: TGTGCCAGCAGAGTAGCGGGACAGGGGTACAATGAGCAGTTCTTC. Its protein is CASRVAGQGYNEQFF.

The chain recombines TRBV3-1 (or the pseudogene TRBV3-2) with TRBJ1-1, with D maybe TRBD1 (5 bases). This CDR3 is 14 amino acids long. Germline V gene lookup returns CDR1 LGHDT and CDR2 YNNKEL (reference sequence). Deletions cut 3 bases from V and 8 bases from J, with 16 bases between. The CDR3 is CASSHNQRRDEAFF. The CDR3 DNA is TGTGCCAGCAGCCATAATCAGAGGAGGGACGAAGCTTTCTTT.

The V gene is TRBV27, the J gene TRBJ2-1; D is uncertain. The CDR3 covers 16 residues. The V and J ends lost 2 bases and 0 bases respectively, with 11 bases between them. CDR1 and CDR2 (germline): MNHEY, SMNVEV (reference sequence). The CDR3 nucleotides are TGTGCCAGCAGTTTAGTTCCAACCAGCTCCTACAATGAGCAGTTCTTC. It specifies CASSLVPTSSYNEQFF.

The chain recombines TRBV5-4 with TRBJ2-3; D is perhaps TRBD1 (6 bases). V was shortened by 2 bases and J by 4 bases, with 14 bases between the two germline ends. Germline values: CDR1 SGHNT, CDR2 YYREEE (reference sequence). The CDR3 runs 15 residues. The CDR3 here is CASSLVQGPSDTQYF. The CDR3, as DNA: TGTGCCAGCAGCTTAGTTCAGGGGCCCTCAGATACGCAGTATTTT.

This chain connects TRBV6-1 to TRBJ2-2; 7 nucleotides align to TRBD1. The CDR3 is 16 amino acids. Trimming cost V 2 bases and J 0 bases; bases outside gene matches: 3. CDR1 is MNHNS and CDR2 is SASEGT in the germline V gene. This CDR3 reads CASSEFGTANTGELFF. CDR3 nucleotide sequence: TGTGCCAGCAGTGAATTTGGGACAGCGAACACCGGGGAGCTGTTTTTT.

The CDR3 sequence: CASSRTGDTAYYNEQFF. The CDR3 coding sequence is TGTGCCAGCAGCCGGACAGGGGATACCGCCTACTACAATGAGCAGTTCTTC. This chain joins TRBV7-8 and TRBJ2-1; TRBD1 matches at 9 bases. Trimming removed 5 bases from V and 3 bases from J; junction bases left unmatched: 11. From germline, CDR1 is SGHVS and CDR2 FQNEAQ. The CDR3 totals 17 residues.

The chain is built from TRBV7-3 and TRBJ2-5; D is perhaps TRBD1 (6 bases). This CDR3 comprises 15 residues. Looked up from germline, CDR1 is SGHTA and CDR2 is FQGTGA. V gave up 1 base and J gave up 0 bases, with 9 bases separating them. This CDR3 is CASSLSRDNQETQYF. The DNA of the CDR3 is TGTGCCAGCAGCTTAAGTCGGGACAACCAAGAGACCCAGTACTTC.

The rearrangement uses TRBV12-3 or TRBV12-4 and TRBJ1-2, with D tentatively TRBD1 (5 bases). V was cut by 2 bases and J by 13 bases, with 14 bases left in between. The CDR3 is made up of 12 amino acids. In DNA, the CDR3 is TGTGCCAGCAGTTTATCACAGGCTTGGGGCACCTTC. Translation: CASSLSQAWGTF.

This rearrangement joins TRBV7-6 to TRBJ2-5, with TRBD1 as a possible D gene (7 bases). V gave up 5 bases and J gave up 7 bases, with 20 bases separating them. The CDR3 covers 15 residues. Germline CDR1 reads SGHVS; CDR2 reads FNYEAQ. CDR3 amino acids: CASSPATGYGGTQYF. CDR3 DNA: TGTGCCAGCAGCCCTGCGACAGGGTACGGGGGGACCCAGTACTTC.